This T cell receptor beta chain was found in a study of human T cells and chemical hapten exposure. General observations from the study: The donors suffered from alopecia, so their immune response may not match that of healthy people. The study found expanded TCRs formed significantly more large CDR3 similarity clusters than controls.

Time point noted: patch test 2, 6 weeks after DPC sensitization. Stated treatment: therapeutic diphenylcyclopropenone sensitization with weekly scalp DPC. Concerning this clonotype: Antigen specificity is unknown. The junction and the germline gene differ at one end; a read error may be behind it.

The study used a library that attached unique molecular identifiers to individual cDNA molecules. A single record per CDR3 protein comes from TCRdb applying MiXCR to the RACE reads. This table holds 80,000 to 100,000 distinct CDR3 sequences, about 9% found once. The CDR3 extends over 11 amino acids. Germline CDR1 is SSHAT and CDR2 is FNYEAQ (reference sequence). This chain links TRBV7-7 with TRBJ1-5, with D uncertain. The receptor was isolated from a woman aged 40 to 50 with alopecia areata. Some clones in this sample may be carry-over from other donors' samples. Specimen: whole blood, collected in connection with sensitization to the hapten diphenylcyclopropenone (DPC). In DNA form, the CDR3 reads TGTGCTAGCAGCTTAGATCCGCCCCAGCATTTT. Protein sequence: CASSLDPPQHF.